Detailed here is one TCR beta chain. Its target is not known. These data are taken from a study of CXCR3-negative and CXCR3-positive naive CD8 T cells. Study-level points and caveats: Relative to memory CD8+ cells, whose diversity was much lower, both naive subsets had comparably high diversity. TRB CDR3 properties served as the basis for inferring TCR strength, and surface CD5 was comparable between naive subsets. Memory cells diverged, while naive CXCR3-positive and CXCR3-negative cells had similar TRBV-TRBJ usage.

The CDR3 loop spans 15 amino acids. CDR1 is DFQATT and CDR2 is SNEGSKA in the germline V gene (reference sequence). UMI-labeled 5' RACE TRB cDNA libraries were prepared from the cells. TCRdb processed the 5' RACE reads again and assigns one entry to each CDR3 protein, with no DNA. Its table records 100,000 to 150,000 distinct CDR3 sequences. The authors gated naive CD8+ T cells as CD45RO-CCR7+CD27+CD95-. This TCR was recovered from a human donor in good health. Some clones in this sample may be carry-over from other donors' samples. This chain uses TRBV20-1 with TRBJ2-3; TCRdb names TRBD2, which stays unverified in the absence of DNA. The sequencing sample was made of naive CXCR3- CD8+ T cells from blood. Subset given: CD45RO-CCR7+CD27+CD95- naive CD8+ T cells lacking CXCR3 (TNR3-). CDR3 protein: CSAISGGESTDTQYF.